Presented here are 9 T cell receptor beta chains from one specimen sequenced in a study of blood T cell repertoires in COVID-19. Only in-frame clones appear in the TCRdb table, and some are missing; sequencing was by immunoSEQ multiplex PCR. This table holds about 180,000 clones, 75% to 90% found once. The source material was PBMCs or T cells enriched from blood (not recorded which). The receptors were sampled from a man aged 40-50 years who had recovered from COVID-19.

This rearrangement joins TRBV29-1 to TRBJ1-6, with 9 bases that match TRBD1. The CDR3 loop spans 13 amino acids. Germline lookup yields CDR1 SQVTM and CDR2 ANQGSEA. J was trimmed by 8 bases and V by 7 bases; bases with no gene match: 6. CDR3 in DNA: TGCAGCGGCAGGGACAGGGAGGATTCACCCCTCCACTTT. Its protein is CSGRDREDSPLHF.

This clone occurred a few times. The CDR3 loop reads CASSERLTGGANTQYF. CDR3 nucleotide sequence: TGTGCCAGCAGTGAAAGGTTGACGGGGGGGGCAAATACGCAGTATTTT. The chain recombines TRBV2 with TRBJ2-3; TRBD2 matches at 8 bases. CDR1 is SNHLY and CDR2 is FYNNEI in the germline V gene. The CDR3 covers 16 residues. V shed 2 bases, J shed 7 bases, and the junction held 11 bases outside the gene matches.

Points on this clone: Germline and junction disagree at one end, which may indicate a read error. The chain is built from TRBV7-7 and TRBJ2-5; 15 bases map to TRBD2. CDR3 size: 17 residues. Germline-derived CDR1 and CDR2 are SSHAT and FNYEAQ (reference sequence). CDR3 loop: CASSSSGLAGGLSTQYF. CDR3 bases: TGTGCTAGCAGCTCATCGGGACTAGCGGGGGGCCTATCGACCCAGTACTTC.

The genes are TRBV5-1 and TRBJ2-7; no clear D. V lost 5 bases, J lost 2 bases, and 11 bases lay in between. The CDR3 contains 13 residues. The V gene's germline CDR1 is SGHRS and CDR2 YFSETQ. The CDR3 bases are TGCGCCAGCAGTCAACAGAATGCCTACGAGCAGTACTTC. It specifies CASSQQNAYEQYF.

This rearrangement joins TRBV6-5 to TRBJ2-7, with 7 bases fitting TRBD2. The CDR3 contains 14 residues. The V gene's germline CDR1 is MNHEY and CDR2 SVGAGI. J lost 4 bases, V lost 3 bases, and 6 bases had no gene match. The CDR3 nucleotides are TGTGCCAGCAGTTATGGACCCGGGGGGTACGAGCAGTACTTC. Its protein is CASSYGPGGYEQYF.

As regards this clone: The same CDR3 can be traced to other DNA sequences in this sample. The chain combines TRBV27 with TRBJ1-5; tentative D call: TRBD1 (6 bases). V was clipped by 2 bases and J by 3 bases, with 8 bases between them. The CDR3 runs 14 residues. Germline assignment: CDR1 MNHEY and CDR2 SMNVEV (reference sequence). This chain's CDR3 is CASSLGTPNQPQHF. The CDR3 nucleotides are TGTGCCAGCAGTTTAGGGACACCCAATCAGCCCCAGCATTTT.

In this sample, this clone turned up once. The V call is TRBV19, the J call TRBJ1-1; TRBD1 is a possible D gene (5 bases). V shed 2 bases and J shed 4 bases, with 26 bases lying between them. The CDR3 consists of 19 residues. The germline V gene encodes CDR1 LNHDA and CDR2 SQIVND (reference sequence). CDR3 region: CASSIYHQRVAVGGTEAFF. In nucleotides, the CDR3 is TGTGCCAGTAGTATATACCATCAGCGGGTCGCGGTCGGGGGCACTGAAGCTTTCTTT.

The table lists this clone with a count of one. The chain combines TRBV5-1 with TRBJ1-1; 9 bases are a match to TRBD1. Germline CDR1 is SGHRS and CDR2 is YFSETQ. The CDR3 spans 15 residues. Losses at the gene ends were 4 bases for V and 1 base for J; bases not matched to a gene: 5. Here the CDR3 DNA reads TGCGCCAGCAGCGGTACAGGGGGCGGGAACACTGAAGCTTTCTTT. It codes for CASSGTGGGNTEAFF.

V gene TRBV19 combines with J gene TRBJ1-1; D is undetermined. Per the germline V gene, CDR1 is LNHDA and CDR2 is SQIVND (reference sequence). The CDR3 runs 11 residues. The CDR3, as DNA: TGTGCGTCAGAGGGTGGGACTGAAGCTTTCTTT. Translating gives CASEGGTEAFF.